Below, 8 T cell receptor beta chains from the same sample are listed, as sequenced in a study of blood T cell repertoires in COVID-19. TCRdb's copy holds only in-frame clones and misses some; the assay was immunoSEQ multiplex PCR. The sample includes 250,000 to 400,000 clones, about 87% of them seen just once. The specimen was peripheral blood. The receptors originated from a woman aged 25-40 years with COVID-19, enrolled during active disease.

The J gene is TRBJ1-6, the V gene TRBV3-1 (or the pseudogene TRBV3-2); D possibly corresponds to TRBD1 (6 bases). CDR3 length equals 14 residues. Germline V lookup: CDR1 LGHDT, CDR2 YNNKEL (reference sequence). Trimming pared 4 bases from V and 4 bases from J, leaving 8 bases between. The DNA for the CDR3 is TGTGCCAGCAGCCGAGGACAGTATAATTCACCCCTCCACTTT. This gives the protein CASSRGQYNSPLHF.

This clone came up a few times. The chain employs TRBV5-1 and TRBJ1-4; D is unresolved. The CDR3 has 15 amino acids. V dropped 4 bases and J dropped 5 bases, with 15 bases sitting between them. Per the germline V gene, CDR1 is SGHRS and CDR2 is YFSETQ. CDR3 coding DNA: TGCGCCAGCAGCCGGCGTTCGGCAGCGAATGAAAAACTGTTTTTT. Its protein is CASSRRSAANEKLFF.

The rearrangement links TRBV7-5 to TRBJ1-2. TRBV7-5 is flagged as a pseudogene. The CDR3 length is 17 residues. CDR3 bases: TGTGTCAGAAGCTTAGGTAAGTGCGGGGGCCCAGGGAATGGCTACACCTTC. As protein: CVRSLGKCGGPGNGYTF.

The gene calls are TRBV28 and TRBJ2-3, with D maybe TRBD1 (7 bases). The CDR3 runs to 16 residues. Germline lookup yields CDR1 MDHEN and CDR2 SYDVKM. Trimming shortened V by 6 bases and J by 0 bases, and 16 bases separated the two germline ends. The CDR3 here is CASSTPGGLSTDTQYF. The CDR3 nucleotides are TGTGCCAGCAGCACCCCAGGGGGGTTGAGCACAGATACGCAGTATTTT.

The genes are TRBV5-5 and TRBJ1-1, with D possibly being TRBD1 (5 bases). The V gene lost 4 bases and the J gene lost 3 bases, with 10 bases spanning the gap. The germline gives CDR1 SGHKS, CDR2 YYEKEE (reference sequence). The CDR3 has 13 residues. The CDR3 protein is CASSPGGDTEAFF. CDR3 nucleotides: TGTGCCAGCAGCCCCGGGGGGGACACTGAAGCTTTCTTT.

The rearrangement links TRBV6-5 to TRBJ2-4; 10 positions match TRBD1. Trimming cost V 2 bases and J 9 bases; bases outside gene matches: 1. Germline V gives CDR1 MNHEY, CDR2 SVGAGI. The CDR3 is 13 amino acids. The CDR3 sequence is CASSYGTGVIQYF. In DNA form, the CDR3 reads TGTGCCAGCAGTTACGGGACAGGGGTCATTCAGTACTTC.

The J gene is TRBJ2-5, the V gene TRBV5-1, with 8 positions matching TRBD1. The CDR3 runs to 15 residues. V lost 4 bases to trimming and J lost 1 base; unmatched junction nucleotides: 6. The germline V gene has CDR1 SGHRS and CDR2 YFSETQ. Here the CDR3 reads CASSLQDRVQETQYF. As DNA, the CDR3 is TGCGCCAGCAGCCTCCAGGACAGGGTCCAAGAGACCCAGTACTTC. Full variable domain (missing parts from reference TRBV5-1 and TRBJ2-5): KAGVTQTPRYLIKTRGQQVTLSCSPISGHRSVSWYQQTPGQGLQFLFEYFSETQRNKGNFPGRFSGRQFSNSRSEMNVSTLELGDSALYLCASSLQDRVQETQYFGPGTRLLVL.

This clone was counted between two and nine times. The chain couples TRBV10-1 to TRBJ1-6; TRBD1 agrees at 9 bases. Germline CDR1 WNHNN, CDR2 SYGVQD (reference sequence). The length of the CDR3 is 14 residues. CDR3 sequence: CGSAEQGARSPLHF. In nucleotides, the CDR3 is TGCGGGTCCGCTGAACAGGGGGCGCGATCACCCCTCCACTTT.